The present T cell receptor (beta chain) was sequenced within a study of T cell responses to AZD1222 COVID-19 vaccine. Study-level points and caveats: The study found Spike-specific TCR breadth and depth rose after two AZD1222 doses. Recipients of AZD1222 seropositive at baseline numbered only 6 or 7. Clonal diversity was possibly underestimated, and white British individuals and females predominated among donors. Researchers took repertoire samples only after the peak T cell response had come.

For this clone: Its antigen is not identified.

Per the germline V gene, CDR1 is SGHKS and CDR2 is YYEKEE (reference sequence). Between the trimmed V and J ends, which lost 1 base and 6 bases, there was a span of 9 bases. The CDR3 loop spans 13 amino acids. Using immunoSEQ multiplex PCR, the repertoire was profiled, and TCRdb retains in-frame clones only, with some absent. The table shows around 110,000 clones, with 85% to 95% occurring only once. This sample comprised peripheral blood, obtained on day 0 of AZD1222 vaccination. The receptor was derived from an adult in good health. This chain uses TRBV5-5 with TRBJ2-3, with D unresolved. The CDR3 DNA reads TGTGCCAGCAGCTTGAGGGTCGGGGATACGCAGTATTTT. This translates into CASSLRVGDTQYF.